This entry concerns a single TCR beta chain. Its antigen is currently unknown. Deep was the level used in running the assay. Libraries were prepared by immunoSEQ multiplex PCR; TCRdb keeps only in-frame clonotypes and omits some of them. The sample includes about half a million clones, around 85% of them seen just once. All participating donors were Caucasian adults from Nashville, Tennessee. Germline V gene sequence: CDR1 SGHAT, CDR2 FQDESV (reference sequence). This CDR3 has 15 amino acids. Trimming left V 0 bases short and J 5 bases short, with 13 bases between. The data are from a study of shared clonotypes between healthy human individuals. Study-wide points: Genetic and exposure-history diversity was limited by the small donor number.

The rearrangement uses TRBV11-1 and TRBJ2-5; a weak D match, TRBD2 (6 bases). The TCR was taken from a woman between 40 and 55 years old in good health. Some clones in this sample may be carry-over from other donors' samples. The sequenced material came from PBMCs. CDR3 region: CASSLAGTGGETQYF. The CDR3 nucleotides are TGTGCCAGCAGCTTAGCAGGGACCGGAGGGGAGACCCAGTACTTC.